This paragraph covers one TCR beta chain sequence. Its antigen is unidentified. J gave up 5 bases and V 5 bases, and 6 bases lay outside the gene matches. The CDR3 spans 15 residues. The V gene's germline CDR1 is DFQATT and CDR2 SNEGSKA (reference sequence). TCRdb itself ran the reads through MiXCR, one entry per CDR3 protein. Of about 920,000 distinct CDR3 sequences in the sample, approximately 31% were seen once. These data belong to a study of T cell repertoires in cytomegalovirus infection. Overall study context: As its CMV epitopes, the study selected recently identified HLA-C-restricted and well-studied HLA-B-restricted targets. Public TCR beta signatures marked donors with CMV infection and the matching HLA. Overall study results and limits: Clonotypes of TCR beta that were HLA-C-restricted and CMV-specific dominated the ex vivo response. CMV carriers with the relevant HLA were identified by cumulative public TCR beta family frequency.

The sequenced sample was cultured CD8+ T cells from PBMCs, obtained from culture after CMV antigen stimulation. The chain joins TRBV20-1 to TRBJ2-5; 15 bases are shared with TRBD2. This clonotype was sampled from a human donor in good health (CMV status not recorded). Some clones in this sample may be carry-over from other donors' samples. CDR3 in DNA: TGCAGTGCTCGTGGACTAGCGGGGGGGCCGGAGACCCAGTACTTC. This encodes CSARGLAGGPETQYF.